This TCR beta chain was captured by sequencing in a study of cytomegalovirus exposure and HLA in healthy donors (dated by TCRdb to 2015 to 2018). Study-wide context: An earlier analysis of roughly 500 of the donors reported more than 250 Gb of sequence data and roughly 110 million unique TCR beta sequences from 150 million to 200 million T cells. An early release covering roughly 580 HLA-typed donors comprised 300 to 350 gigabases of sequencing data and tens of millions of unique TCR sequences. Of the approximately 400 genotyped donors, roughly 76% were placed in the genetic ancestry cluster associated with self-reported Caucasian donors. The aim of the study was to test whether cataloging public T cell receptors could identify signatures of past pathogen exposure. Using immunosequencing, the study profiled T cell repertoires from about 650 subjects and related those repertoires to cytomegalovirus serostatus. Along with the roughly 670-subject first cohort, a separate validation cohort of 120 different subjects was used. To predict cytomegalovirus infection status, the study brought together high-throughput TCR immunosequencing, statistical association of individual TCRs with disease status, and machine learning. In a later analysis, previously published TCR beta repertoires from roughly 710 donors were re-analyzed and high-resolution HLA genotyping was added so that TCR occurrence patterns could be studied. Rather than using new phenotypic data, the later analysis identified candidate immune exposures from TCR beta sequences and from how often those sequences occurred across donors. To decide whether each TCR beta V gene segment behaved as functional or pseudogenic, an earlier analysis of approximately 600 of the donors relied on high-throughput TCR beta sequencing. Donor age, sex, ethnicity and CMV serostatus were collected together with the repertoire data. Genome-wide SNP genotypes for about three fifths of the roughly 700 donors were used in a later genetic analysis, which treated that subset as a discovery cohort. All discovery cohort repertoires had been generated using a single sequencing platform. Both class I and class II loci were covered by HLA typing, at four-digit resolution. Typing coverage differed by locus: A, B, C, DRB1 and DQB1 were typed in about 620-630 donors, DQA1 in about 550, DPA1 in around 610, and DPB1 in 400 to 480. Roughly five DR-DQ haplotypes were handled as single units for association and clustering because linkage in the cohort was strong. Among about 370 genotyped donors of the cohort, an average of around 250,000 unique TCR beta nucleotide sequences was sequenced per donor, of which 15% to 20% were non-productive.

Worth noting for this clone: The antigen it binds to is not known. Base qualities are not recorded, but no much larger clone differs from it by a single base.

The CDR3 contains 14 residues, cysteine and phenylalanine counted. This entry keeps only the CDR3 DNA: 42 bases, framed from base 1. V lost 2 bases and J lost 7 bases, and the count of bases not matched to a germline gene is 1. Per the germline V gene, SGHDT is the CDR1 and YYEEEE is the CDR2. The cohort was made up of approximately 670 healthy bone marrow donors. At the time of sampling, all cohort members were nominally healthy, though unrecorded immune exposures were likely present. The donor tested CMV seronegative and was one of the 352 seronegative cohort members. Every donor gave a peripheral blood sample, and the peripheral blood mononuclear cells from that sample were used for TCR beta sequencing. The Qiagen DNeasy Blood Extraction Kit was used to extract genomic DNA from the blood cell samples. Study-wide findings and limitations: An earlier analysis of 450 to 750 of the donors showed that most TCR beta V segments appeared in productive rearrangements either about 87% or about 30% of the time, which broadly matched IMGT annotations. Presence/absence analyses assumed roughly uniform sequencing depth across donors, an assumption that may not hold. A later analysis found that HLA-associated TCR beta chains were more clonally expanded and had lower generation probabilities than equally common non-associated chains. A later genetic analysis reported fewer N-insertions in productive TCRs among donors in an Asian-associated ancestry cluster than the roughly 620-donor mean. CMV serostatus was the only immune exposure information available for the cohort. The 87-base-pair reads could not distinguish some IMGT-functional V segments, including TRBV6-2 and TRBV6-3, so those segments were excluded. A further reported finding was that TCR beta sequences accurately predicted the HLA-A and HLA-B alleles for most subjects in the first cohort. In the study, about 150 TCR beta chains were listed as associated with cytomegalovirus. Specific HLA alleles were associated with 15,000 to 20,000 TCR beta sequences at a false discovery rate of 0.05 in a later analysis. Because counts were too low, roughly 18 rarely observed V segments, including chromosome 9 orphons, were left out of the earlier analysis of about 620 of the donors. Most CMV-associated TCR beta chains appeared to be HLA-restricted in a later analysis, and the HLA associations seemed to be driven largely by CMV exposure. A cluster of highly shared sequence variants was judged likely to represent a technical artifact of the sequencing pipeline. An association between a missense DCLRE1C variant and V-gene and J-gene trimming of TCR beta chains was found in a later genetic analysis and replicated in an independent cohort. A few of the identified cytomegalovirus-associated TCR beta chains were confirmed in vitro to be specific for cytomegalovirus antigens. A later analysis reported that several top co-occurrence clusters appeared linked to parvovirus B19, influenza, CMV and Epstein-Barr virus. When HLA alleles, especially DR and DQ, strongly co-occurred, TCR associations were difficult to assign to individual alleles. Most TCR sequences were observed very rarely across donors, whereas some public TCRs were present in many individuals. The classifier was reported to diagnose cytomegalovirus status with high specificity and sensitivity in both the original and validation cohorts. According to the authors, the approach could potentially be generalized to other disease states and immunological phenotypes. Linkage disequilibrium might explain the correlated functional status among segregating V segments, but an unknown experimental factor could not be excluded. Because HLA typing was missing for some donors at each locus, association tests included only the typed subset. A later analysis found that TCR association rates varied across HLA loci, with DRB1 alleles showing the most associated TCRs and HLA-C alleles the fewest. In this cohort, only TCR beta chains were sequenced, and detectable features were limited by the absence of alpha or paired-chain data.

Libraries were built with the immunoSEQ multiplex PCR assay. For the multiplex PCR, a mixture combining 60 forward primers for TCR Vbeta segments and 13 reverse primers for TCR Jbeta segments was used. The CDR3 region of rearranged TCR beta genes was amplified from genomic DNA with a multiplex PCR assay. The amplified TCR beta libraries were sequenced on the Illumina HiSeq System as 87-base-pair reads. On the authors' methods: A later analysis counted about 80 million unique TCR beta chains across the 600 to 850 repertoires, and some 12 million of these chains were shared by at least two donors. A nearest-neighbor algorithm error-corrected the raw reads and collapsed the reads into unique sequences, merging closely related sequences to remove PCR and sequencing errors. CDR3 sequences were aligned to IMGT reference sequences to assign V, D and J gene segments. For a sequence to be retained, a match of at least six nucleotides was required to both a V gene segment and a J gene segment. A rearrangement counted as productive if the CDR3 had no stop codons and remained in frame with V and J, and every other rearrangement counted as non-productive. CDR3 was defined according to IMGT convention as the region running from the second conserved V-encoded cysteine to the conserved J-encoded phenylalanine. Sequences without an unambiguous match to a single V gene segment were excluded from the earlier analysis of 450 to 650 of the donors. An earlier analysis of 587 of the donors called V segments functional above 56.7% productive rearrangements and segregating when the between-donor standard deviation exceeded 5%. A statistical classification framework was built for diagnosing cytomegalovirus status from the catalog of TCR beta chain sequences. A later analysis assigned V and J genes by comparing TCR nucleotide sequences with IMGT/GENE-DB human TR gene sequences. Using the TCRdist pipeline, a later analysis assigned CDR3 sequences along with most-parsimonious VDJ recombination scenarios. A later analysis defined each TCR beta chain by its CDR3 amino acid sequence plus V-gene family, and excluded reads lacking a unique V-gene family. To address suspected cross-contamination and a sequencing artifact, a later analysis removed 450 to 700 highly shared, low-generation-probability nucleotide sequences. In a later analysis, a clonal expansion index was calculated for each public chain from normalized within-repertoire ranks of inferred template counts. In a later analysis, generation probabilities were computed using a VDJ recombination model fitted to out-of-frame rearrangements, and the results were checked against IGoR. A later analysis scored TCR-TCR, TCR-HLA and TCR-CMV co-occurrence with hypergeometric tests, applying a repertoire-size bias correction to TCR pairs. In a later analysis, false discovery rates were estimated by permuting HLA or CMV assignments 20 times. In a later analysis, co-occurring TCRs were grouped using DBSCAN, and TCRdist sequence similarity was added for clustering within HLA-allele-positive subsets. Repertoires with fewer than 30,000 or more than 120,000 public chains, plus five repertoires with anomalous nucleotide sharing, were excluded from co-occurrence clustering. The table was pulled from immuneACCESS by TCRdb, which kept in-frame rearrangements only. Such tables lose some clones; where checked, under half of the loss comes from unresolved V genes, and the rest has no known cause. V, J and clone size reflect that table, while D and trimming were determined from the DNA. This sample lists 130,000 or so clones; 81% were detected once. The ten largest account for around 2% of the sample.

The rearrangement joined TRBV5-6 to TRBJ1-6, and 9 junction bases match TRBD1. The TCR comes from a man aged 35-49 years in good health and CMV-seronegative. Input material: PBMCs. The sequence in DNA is TGTGCCAGCAGCTTCGACAGGGGGAATTCACCCCTCCACTTT. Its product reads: CASSFDRGNSPLHF.